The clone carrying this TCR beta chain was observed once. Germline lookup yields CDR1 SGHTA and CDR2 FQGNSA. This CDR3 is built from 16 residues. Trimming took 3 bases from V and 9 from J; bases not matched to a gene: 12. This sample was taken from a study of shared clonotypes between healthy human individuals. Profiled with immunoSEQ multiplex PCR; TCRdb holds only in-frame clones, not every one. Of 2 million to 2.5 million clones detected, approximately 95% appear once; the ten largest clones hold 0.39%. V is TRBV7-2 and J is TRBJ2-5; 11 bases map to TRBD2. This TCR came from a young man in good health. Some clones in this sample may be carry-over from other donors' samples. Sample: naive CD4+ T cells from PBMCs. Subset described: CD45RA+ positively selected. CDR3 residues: CASSFAGLAGGVAQYF. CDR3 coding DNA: TGTGCCAGCAGCTTCGCAGGACTAGCGGGCGGGGTAGCCCAGTACTTC.